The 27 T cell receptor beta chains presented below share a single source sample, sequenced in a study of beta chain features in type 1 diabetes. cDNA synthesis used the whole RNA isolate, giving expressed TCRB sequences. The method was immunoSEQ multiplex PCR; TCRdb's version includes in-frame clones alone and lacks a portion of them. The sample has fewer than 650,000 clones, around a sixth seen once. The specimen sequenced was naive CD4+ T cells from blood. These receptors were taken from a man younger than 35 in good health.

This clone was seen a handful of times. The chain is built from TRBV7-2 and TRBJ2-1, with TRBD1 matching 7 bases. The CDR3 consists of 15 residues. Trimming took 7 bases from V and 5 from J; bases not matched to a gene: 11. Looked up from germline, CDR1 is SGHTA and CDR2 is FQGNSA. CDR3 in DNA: TGTGCCAGCACCCCGTGGGGACAGCTAGACAATGAGCAGTTCTTC. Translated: CASTPWGQLDNEQFF.

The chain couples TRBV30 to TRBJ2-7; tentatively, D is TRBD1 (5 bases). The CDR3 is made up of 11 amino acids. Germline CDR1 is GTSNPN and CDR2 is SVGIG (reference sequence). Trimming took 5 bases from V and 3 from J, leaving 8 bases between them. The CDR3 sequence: CAWSGFYEQYF. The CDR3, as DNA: TGTGCCTGGTCAGGGTTCTACGAGCAGTACTTC.

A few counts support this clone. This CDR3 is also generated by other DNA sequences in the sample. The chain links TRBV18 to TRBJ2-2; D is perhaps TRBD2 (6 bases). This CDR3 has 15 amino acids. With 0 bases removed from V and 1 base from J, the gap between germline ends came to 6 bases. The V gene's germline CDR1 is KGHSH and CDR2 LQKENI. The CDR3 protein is CASSPPGGNTGELFF. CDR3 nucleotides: TGTGCCAGCTCACCACCGGGAGGGAACACCGGGGAGCTGTTTTTT.

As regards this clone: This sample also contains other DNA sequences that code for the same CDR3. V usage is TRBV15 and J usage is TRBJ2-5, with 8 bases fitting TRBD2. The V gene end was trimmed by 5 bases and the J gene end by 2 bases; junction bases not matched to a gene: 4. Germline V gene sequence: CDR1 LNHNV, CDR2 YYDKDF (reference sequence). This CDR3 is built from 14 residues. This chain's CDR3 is CATSRGGFQETQYF. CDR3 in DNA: TGTGCCACCAGCCGGGGGGGATTTCAAGAGACCCAGTACTTC.

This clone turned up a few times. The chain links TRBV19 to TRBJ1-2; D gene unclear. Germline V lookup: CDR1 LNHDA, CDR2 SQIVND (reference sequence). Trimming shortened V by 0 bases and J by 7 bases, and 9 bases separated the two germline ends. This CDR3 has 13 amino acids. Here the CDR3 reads CASSIDTERGYTF. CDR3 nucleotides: TGTGCCAGTAGTATAGACACAGAACGTGGCTACACCTTC.

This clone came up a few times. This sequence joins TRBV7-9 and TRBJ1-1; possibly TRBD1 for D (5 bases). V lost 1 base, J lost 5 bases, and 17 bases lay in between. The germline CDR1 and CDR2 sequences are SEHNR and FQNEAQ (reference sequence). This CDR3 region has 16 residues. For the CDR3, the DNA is TGTGCCAGCAGCTTAGATGGTCAGGGATGGAAGACTGAAGCTTTCTTT. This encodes CASSLDGQGWKTEAFF.

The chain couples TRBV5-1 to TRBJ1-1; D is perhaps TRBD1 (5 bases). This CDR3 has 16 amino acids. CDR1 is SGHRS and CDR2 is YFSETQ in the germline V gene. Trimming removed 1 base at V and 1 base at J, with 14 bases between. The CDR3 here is CASSLFDGAWNTEAFF. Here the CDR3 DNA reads TGCGCCAGCAGCTTGTTCGACGGGGCCTGGAACACTGAAGCTTTCTTT.

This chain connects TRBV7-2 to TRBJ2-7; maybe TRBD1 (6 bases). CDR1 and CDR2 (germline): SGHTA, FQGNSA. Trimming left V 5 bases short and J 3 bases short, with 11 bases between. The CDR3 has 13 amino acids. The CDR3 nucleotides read TGTGCCAGCAGCCCACGGGACAACTACGAGCAGTACTTC. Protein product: CASSPRDNYEQYF.

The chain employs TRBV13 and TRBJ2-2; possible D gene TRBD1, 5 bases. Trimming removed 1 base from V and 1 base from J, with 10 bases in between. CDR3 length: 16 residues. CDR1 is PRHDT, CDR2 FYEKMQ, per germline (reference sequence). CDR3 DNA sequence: TGTGCCAGCAGCTTAGTAGGGGCAGGGAACACCGGGGAGCTGTTTTTT. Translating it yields CASSLVGAGNTGELFF.

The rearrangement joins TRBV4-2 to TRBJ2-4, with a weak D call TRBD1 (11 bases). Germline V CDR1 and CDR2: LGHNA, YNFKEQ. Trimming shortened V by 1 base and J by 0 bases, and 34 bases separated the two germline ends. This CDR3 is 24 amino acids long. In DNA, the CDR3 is TGTGCCAGCAGCCAAGTGAGGACAGGGGGCGCGGGACTAGCGAGATTATTAGCCAAAAACATTCAGTACTTC. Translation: CASSQVRTGGAGLARLLAKNIQYF.

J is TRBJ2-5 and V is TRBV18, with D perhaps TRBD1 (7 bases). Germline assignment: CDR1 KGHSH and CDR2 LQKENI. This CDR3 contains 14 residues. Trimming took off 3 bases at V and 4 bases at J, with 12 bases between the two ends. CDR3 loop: CASSPQGGSETQYF. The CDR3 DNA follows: TGTGCCAGCTCACCGCAGGGGGGATCAGAGACCCAGTACTTC.

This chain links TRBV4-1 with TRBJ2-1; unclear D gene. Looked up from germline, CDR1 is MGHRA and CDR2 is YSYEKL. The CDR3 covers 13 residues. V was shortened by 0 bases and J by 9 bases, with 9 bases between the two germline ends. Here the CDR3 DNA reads TGCGCCAGCAGCCAAGATCAGAGGACTGAGCAGTTCTTC. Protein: CASSQDQRTEQFF.

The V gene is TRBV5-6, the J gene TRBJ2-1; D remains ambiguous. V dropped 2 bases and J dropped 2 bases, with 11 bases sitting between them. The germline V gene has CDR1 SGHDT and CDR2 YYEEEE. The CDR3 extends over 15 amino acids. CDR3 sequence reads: CASSFFGVAYNEQFF. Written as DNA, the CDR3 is TGTGCCAGCAGCTTTTTTGGGGTGGCCTACAATGAGCAGTTCTTC.

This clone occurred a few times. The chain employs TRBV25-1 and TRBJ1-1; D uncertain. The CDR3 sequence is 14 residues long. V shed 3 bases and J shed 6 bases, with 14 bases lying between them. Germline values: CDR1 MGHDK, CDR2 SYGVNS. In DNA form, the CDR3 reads TGTGCCAGCAGTGATTCAATCTCGACCGCTGAAGCTTTCTTT. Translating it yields CASSDSISTAEAFF. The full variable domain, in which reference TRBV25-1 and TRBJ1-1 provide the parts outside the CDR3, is EADIYQTPRYLVIGTGKKITLECSQTMGHDKMYWYQQDPGMELHLIHYSYGVNSTEKGDLSSESTVSRIRTEHFPLTLESARPSHTSQYLCASSDSISTAEAFFGQGTRLTVV.

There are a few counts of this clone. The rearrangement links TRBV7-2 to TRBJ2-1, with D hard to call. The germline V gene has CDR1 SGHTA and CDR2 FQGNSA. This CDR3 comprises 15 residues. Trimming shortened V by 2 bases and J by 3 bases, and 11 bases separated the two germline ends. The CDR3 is CASSLMGTVYNEQFF. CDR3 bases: TGTGCCAGCAGCTTAATGGGAACAGTCTACAATGAGCAGTTCTTC.

The CDR3 is CASSAPGVRTDTQYF. In nucleotides, the CDR3 is TGTGCCAGCAGCGCGCCCGGGGTTAGGACAGATACGCAGTATTTT. V and J are TRBV9 and TRBJ2-3, with a possible D match to TRBD2 (5 bases). The CDR3 sequence is 15 residues long. The ends were cut back, 3 bases at V and 3 bases at J, with 14 bases in the middle. CDR1 is SGDLS, CDR2 YYNGEE, per germline.

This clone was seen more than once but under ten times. CDR3 coding DNA: TGTGCCAGCACCAACAGGGGGTTAACAGATACGCAGTATTTT. Protein sequence: CASTNRGLTDTQYF. The chain links TRBV11-2 to TRBJ2-3; 8 nucleotides align to TRBD1. The germline V gene encodes CDR1 SGHAT and CDR2 FQNNGV. This CDR3 region has 14 residues. The V segment lost 7 bases and the J segment 3 bases; nucleotides outside the gene matches: 6.

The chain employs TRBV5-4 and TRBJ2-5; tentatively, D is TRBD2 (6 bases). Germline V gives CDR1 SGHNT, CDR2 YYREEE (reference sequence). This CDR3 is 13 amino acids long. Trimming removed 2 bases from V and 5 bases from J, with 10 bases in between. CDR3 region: CASSFGGGETQYF. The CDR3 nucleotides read TGTGCCAGCAGCTTCGGGGGAGGCGAGACCCAGTACTTC.

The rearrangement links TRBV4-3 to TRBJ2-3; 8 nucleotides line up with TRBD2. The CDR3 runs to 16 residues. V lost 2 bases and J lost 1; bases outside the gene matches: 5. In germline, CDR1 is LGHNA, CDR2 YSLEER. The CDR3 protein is CASSQSLSGGTDTQYF. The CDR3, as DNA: TGCGCCAGCAGCCAATCCCTTAGCGGGGGCACAGATACGCAGTATTTT.

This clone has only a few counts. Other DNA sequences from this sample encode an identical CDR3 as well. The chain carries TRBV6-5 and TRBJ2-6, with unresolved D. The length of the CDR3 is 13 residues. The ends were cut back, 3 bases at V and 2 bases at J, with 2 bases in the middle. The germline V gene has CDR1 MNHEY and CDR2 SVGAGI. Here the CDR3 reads CASSYAGANVLTF. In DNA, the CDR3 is TGTGCCAGCAGTTATGCTGGGGCCAACGTCCTGACTTTC.

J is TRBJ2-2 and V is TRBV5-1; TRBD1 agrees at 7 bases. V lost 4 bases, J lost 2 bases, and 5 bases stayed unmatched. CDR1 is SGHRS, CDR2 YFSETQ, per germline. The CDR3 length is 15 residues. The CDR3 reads CASSGDRVNTGELFF. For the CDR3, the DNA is TGCGCCAGCAGCGGGGACAGAGTCAACACCGGGGAGCTGTTTTTT.

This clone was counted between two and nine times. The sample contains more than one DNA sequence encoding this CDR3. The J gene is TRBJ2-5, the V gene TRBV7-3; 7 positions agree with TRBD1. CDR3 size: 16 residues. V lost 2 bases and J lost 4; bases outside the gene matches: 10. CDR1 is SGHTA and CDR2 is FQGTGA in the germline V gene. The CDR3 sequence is CASSLLTGTGAETQYF. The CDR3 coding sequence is TGTGCCAGCAGCTTATTGACAGGGACGGGTGCAGAGACCCAGTACTTC.

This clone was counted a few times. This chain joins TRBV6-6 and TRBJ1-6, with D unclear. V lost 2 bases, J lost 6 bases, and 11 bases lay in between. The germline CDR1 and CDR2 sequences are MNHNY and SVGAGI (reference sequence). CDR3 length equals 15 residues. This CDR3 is CASSYPGSVNSPLHF. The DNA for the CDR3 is TGTGCCAGCAGTTACCCCGGGAGCGTTAATTCACCCCTCCACTTT.

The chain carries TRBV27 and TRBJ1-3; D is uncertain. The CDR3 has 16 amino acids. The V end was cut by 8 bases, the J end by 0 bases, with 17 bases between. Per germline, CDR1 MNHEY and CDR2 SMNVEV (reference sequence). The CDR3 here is CASASFRQSSGNTIYF. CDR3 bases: TGTGCCAGCGCCTCATTCCGCCAGAGCTCTGGAAACACCATATATTTT.

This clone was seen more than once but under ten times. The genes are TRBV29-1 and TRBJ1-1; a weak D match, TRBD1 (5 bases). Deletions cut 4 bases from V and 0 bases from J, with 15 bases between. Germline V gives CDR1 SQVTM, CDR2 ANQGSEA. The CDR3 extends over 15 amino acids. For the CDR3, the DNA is TGCAGCGTTGGGGCCCGGGACTGGTTGAACACTGAAGCTTTCTTT. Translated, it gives CSVGARDWLNTEAFF.

The CDR3 protein is CASSNILGRSSYEQYF. CDR3 in DNA: TGTGCCAGCAGCAACATATTGGGACGGAGCTCCTACGAGCAGTACTTC. The chain has TRBV21-1 and TRBJ2-7. TRBV21-1 is noted as a pseudogene. The CDR3 spans 16 residues.

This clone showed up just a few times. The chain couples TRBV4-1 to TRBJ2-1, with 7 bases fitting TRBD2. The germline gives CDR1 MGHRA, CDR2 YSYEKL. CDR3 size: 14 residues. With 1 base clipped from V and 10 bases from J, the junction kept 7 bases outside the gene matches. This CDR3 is CASSQVGGRAEQFF. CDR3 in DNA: TGCGCCAGCAGCCAAGTTGGAGGGAGGGCCGAGCAGTTCTTC.